Listed below are T cell receptor beta chains from one sample, sequenced in a study of cytomegalovirus exposure and HLA in healthy donors. Assay used: immunoSEQ multiplex PCR; TCRdb lists only in-frame clones, some missing. The sample contains 75,000 to 90,000 clones, around 66% of which appear only once. The sequenced sample was PBMCs. These receptors all come from a woman in her thirties or forties in good health and CMV-seropositive. CDR3s include the opening cysteine and the closing phenylalanine or tryptophan. The order of the fields is J gene, clone size, V gene, D gene, CDR3 protein, CDR3 DNA. The D gene is left open where the match is weak. Clone size is given for some rows only: seen once, a few or many times, or a class if the clone is expanded.

TRBJ2-2 | NA | TRBV19 | TRBD1 | CASSPRTGPGGELFF | TGTGCCAGTAGTCCCAGGACAGGCCCCGGCGGGGAGCTGTTTTTT
TRBJ2-1 | few | TRBV18 | TRBD2 | CASSPPATSVLGEQFF | TGTGCCAGCTCACCACCGGCGACTAGCGTCCTTGGTGAGCAGTTCTTC
TRBJ1-2 | once | TRBV5-8 | NA | CASSLDKYGYTF | TGTGCCAGCAGCTTGGACAAATATGGCTACACCTTC
TRBJ1-2 | NA | TRBV20-1 | TRBD1 | CSGQGGYGYTF | TGCAGTGGACAGGGCGGCTATGGCTACACCTTC
TRBJ2-3 | NA | TRBV7-2 | NA | CASSSRTPRTDTQYF | TGTGCCAGCAGCTCCCGAACCCCTCGGACAGATACGCAGTATTTT
TRBJ1-2 | NA | TRBV6-6 | NA | CASSRRQDFYGYTF | TGTGCCAGCAGCCGTCGACAGGACTTCTATGGCTACACCTTC
TRBJ2-7 | NA | TRBV4-3 | TRBD2 | CASSRLAGGPASYEQYF | TGCGCCAGCAGCCGACTAGCGGGAGGGCCCGCGAGCTACGAGCAGTACTTC
TRBJ2-5 | few | TRBV7-9 | NA | CASSLVSETQYF | TGTGCCAGCAGCTTAGTTTCGGAGACCCAGTACTTC
TRBJ2-1 | NA | TRBV11-2 | NA | CASSLVPGVGEQFF | TGTGCCAGCAGCTTAGTCCCAGGGGTGGGTGAGCAGTTCTTC
TRBJ2-3 | NA | TRBV2 | NA | CASSQVQSTDTQYF | TGTGCCAGCAGTCAGGTTCAAAGCACAGATACGCAGTATTTT
TRBJ2-7 | NA | TRBV27 | TRBD2 | CASSLGRGDHYEQYF | TGTGCCAGCAGTTTAGGGAGGGGCGATCACTACGAGCAGTACTTC
TRBJ1-1 | NA | TRBV5-6 | TRBD1 | CASSSAGTGDLEAFF | TGTGCCAGCAGTTCCGCCGGGACAGGGGACCTTGAAGCTTTCTTT
TRBJ2-1 | NA | TRBV4-2 | TRBD2 | CASSQDQASGYNEQFF | TGTGCCAGCAGCCAAGATCAGGCTAGCGGTTACAATGAGCAGTTCTTC
TRBJ2-5 | NA | TRBV19 | NA | CASSRQGETQYF | TGTGCCAGTAGTCGCCAGGGGGAGACCCAGTACTTC
TRBJ1-1 | NA | TRBV5-8 | NA | CASSLVRGAEAFF | TGTGCCAGCAGCTTGGTCAGGGGAGCTGAAGCTTTCTTT
TRBJ1-3 | NA | TRBV7-3 | NA | CASSLGSHGNTIYF | TGTGCCAGCAGCTTAGGGTCCCACGGGAACACCATATATTTT
TRBJ2-1 | NA | TRBV11-2 | TRBD2 | CASSLDRGGDHNEQFF | TGTGCCAGCAGCTTAGATCGGGGGGGGGATCACAATGAGCAGTTCTTC
TRBJ1-5 | NA | TRBV6-6 | NA | CASSPGRSQPQHF | TGTGCCAGCAGCCCTGGTAGGAGTCAGCCCCAGCATTTT
TRBJ2-1 | few | TRBV11-3 | NA | CASSAKYNEQFF | TGTGCCAGCAGCGCTAAATACAATGAGCAGTTCTTC
TRBJ2-7 | NA | TRBV7-7 | NA | CASSSTPAGEQYF | TGTGCCAGCAGCTCCACCCCCGCGGGCGAGCAGTACTTC
TRBJ1-1 | few | TRBV5-4 | NA | CASSFARTDSNTEAFF | TGTGCCAGCAGCTTCGCAAGGACAGACTCGAACACTGAAGCTTTCTTT
TRBJ1-3 | NA | TRBV5-1 | NA | CASSLASRSGNTIYF | TGCGCCAGCAGCTTGGCCTCCCGCTCTGGAAACACCATATATTTT
TRBJ2-1 | NA | TRBV5-4 | NA | CASSPDSSYNEQFF | TGTGCCAGCAGCCCCGACTCGAGCTACAATGAGCAGTTCTTC